The present entry profiles one T cell receptor beta chain with its context. No antigen is known for it. No qualities accompany the bases; no much larger clone lies one base away. This entry comes from a study of cytomegalovirus exposure and HLA in healthy donors (dated by TCRdb to about 2017). A note on the overall study: An earlier analysis of 587 of the donors reported about 250 Gb of sequence data and 117 million unique TCR beta sequences from about 180 million T cells. The study aimed to test whether cataloging public T cell receptors could reveal signatures of past pathogen exposure. Alongside the repertoire data, information on donor age, sex, ethnicity and CMV serostatus was compiled. To study patterns of TCR occurrence, a later analysis re-analyzed previously published TCR beta repertoires from 600 to 750 donors and added high-resolution HLA genotyping. Around 320 gigabases of sequencing data and tens of millions of unique TCR sequences were included in an early release covering around 600 HLA-typed donors. Because of strong linkage in the cohort, roughly five DR-DQ haplotypes were treated as single units for association and clustering. To predict cytomegalovirus infection status, the study combined high-throughput TCR immunosequencing, statistical association of individual TCRs with disease status, and machine learning. Typing coverage varied by locus: about 620-640 donors for A, B, C, DRB1 and DQB1; more than 500 for DQA1; more than 600 for DPA1; about 450 for DPB1. Genome-wide SNP genotypes for about 60% of the roughly 700 donors were used in a later genetic analysis, which treated that subset as a discovery cohort. Besides the first cohort of some 670 subjects, a separate validation cohort made up of over 95 different subjects was used. Both class I and class II loci were covered by HLA typing, at four-digit resolution. Rather than using new phenotypic data, the later analysis identified candidate immune exposures from TCR beta sequences and from how often those sequences occurred across donors. All discovery cohort repertoires had been generated on a single sequencing platform. The T cell repertoires of 700 or so subjects were profiled by immunosequencing and related to cytomegalovirus serostatus. An earlier analysis of some 500 of the donors applied high-throughput TCR beta sequencing to assess whether each TCR beta V gene segment acted as functional or pseudogenic. On average, about 240,000 unique TCR beta nucleotide sequences were sequenced per donor among 398 genotyped donors of the cohort, with roughly 19% of those sequences being non-productive. Of the 350 to 450 genotyped donors, 65% to 90% were placed in the genetic ancestry cluster associated with self-reported Caucasian donors. Paper-wide results and their limitations: In a later analysis, HLA-associated TCR beta chains showed more clonal expansion and lower generation probabilities than non-associated chains that were equally common. The sequencing pipeline was judged likely to have produced a cluster of highly shared sequence variants as a technical artifact. The study listed 164 TCR beta chains as associated with cytomegalovirus. The only immune exposure information available for the cohort was CMV serostatus. When HLA alleles, especially DR and DQ, strongly co-occurred, TCR associations were difficult to assign to individual alleles. An earlier analysis of around 540 of the donors showed that most TCR beta V segments appeared in productive rearrangements either about 87% or about 30% of the time, which broadly matched IMGT annotations. Some IMGT-functional V segments, including TRBV6-2 and TRBV6-3, could not be told apart with the 87-base-pair reads, so those segments were excluded. In both the original and validation cohorts, the classifier was reported to diagnose cytomegalovirus status with high specificity and sensitivity. A further reported finding was that TCR beta sequences accurately predicted the HLA-A and HLA-B alleles for most subjects in the first cohort. In vitro tests confirmed that three of the cytomegalovirus-associated TCR beta chains recognize cytomegalovirus antigens. Most TCR sequences were observed very rarely across donors, whereas some public TCRs were present in many individuals. Linkage disequilibrium might explain the correlated functional status among segregating V segments, but an unknown experimental factor could not be ruled out. In a later genetic analysis, a missense DCLRE1C variant was associated with V-gene and J-gene trimming of TCR beta chains, and the association was replicated in an independent cohort. The cohort was sequenced for TCR beta chains only, and without alpha or paired-chain data the features that could be detected were limited. Roughly uniform sequencing depth across donors was assumed in presence/absence analyses, although this assumption may not hold. Because HLA typing was missing for some donors at each locus, association tests included only the typed subset. In a later analysis, most CMV-associated TCR beta chains were found to appear HLA-restricted, with HLA associations seemingly driven largely by CMV exposure. A later genetic analysis reported fewer N-insertions in productive TCRs among donors in an Asian-associated ancestry cluster than the roughly 620-donor mean. In a later analysis, the rate of TCR association differed among HLA loci, with DRB1 alleles having the most associated TCRs and HLA-C alleles having the fewest. Several of the top co-occurrence clusters appeared to be linked to parvovirus B19, influenza, CMV and Epstein-Barr virus, according to a later analysis. The authors suggested that the approach could potentially be generalized to other disease states and immunological phenotypes. Specific HLA alleles were associated with some 15,000 TCR beta sequences at a false discovery rate of 0.05 in a later analysis. Because counts were too low, about 18 rarely observed V segments, including chromosome 9 orphons, were excluded from the earlier analysis of several hundred of the donors.

The protocol used for the library was the immunoSEQ multiplex PCR assay. A mixture of 60 forward primers for TCR Vbeta segments and 13 reverse primers for TCR Jbeta segments was used in the multiplex PCR. Amplification of the CDR3 region of rearranged TCR beta genes was performed with a multiplex PCR assay on genomic DNA. The Illumina HiSeq System was used to sequence the amplified TCR beta libraries as 87-base-pair reads. The source study handled its data this way. A later analysis tallied 70 million to 100 million unique TCR beta chains across the roughly 610 repertoires, and about 12 million of those chains were shared by two or more donors. Raw reads were error-corrected and collapsed into unique sequences by a nearest-neighbor algorithm in which closely related sequences were merged to remove PCR and sequencing errors. V, D and J gene segments were assigned by aligning CDR3 sequences to IMGT reference sequences. For a sequence to be retained, at least a six-nucleotide match to both a V gene segment and a J gene segment was required. A rearrangement counted as productive if the CDR3 had no stop codons and remained in frame with V and J, and every other rearrangement counted as non-productive. Following IMGT convention, CDR3 was defined as the stretch from the second conserved V-encoded cysteine up to the conserved J-encoded phenylalanine. The earlier analysis of 587 of the donors excluded sequences that lacked an unambiguous match to a single V gene segment. In an earlier analysis of several hundred of the donors, V segments were called functional above 56.7% productive rearrangements and were called segregating when the between-donor standard deviation exceeded 5%. A statistical classification framework was developed to diagnose cytomegalovirus status using the catalog of TCR beta chain sequences. In a later analysis, V and J genes were assigned by comparing TCR nucleotide sequences against IMGT/GENE-DB human TR gene sequences. Using the TCRdist pipeline, a later analysis assigned CDR3 sequences along with most-parsimonious VDJ recombination scenarios. A later analysis defined each TCR beta chain by its CDR3 amino acid sequence plus V-gene family, and excluded reads lacking a unique V-gene family. As a way to deal with suspected cross-contamination and a sequencing artifact, a later analysis dropped 450 to 600 nucleotide sequences that were highly shared and had low generation probability. For each public chain, a later analysis derived a clonal expansion index from normalized ranks of inferred template counts within each repertoire. A later analysis computed generation probabilities with a VDJ recombination model fitted to out-of-frame rearrangements, and checked the results against IGoR. Hypergeometric tests were used in a later analysis to score TCR-TCR, TCR-HLA and TCR-CMV co-occurrence, with a repertoire-size bias correction applied to the TCR pairs. In a later analysis, false discovery rates were estimated by permuting HLA or CMV assignments 20 times. A later analysis grouped co-occurring TCRs with DBSCAN, adding TCRdist sequence similarity when clustering within HLA-allele-positive subsets. Repertoires with fewer than 30,000 or more than 120,000 public chains, plus five repertoires with anomalous nucleotide sharing, were excluded from co-occurrence clustering. TCRdb re-hosts the immuneACCESS table, in-frame sequences only. Its copies lack some clones; in the studies checked, an unresolved V gene accounts for under half of them, and the cause for the rest is not known. V and J calls plus clone size are reproduced from that table; the DNA served to infer D and trimming. Recorded for this sample are approximately 170,000 clones; 80% to 90% of them occurred a single time. The ten largest account for approximately 2.5% of the sample.

The cohort comprised hundreds of healthy bone marrow donors. At the time of sampling, every cohort member was nominally healthy, though immune exposures that went unrecorded were likely present. The donor was CMV seropositive and was included in the group of 250 to 300 seropositive cohort members. A peripheral blood sample was collected from each donor, and TCR beta sequencing was performed on peripheral blood mononuclear cells. Genomic DNA was extracted from the blood cell samples with the Qiagen DNeasy Blood Extraction Kit. Trimming removed 2 bases from V and 7 bases from J, leaving 11 bases between the germline ends. Based on the germline V gene, the CDR1 and CDR2 sequences are SGHVS and FQNEAQ. The CDR3, cysteine through phenylalanine, is 14 amino acids long. The CDR3 DNA has 42 bases and is translated from base 1.

This TCR was recovered from a man aged 30-40 years in good health and CMV-seropositive. Rearrangement joined TRBV7-8 to TRBJ2-2; a tentative D call is TRBD1 (6 bases match). The sequencing sample was made of PBMCs. The encoded CDR3 is CASSLNRDGGELFF. The DNA reads as follows: TGTGCCAGCAGCTTAAACAGGGATGGCGGGGAGCTGTTTTTT.